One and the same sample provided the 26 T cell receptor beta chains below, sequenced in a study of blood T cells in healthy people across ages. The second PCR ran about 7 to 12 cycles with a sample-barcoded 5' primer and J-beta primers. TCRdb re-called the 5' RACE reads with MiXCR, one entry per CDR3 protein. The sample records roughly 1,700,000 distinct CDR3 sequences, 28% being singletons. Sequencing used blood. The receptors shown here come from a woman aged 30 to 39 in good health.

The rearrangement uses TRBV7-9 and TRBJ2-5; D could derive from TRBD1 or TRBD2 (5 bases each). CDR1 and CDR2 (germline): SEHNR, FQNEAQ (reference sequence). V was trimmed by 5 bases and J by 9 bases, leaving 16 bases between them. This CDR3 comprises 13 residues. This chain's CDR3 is CASSPGGAGAQYF. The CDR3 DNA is TGTGCCAGCAGCCCTGGGGGAGCTGGGGCCCAGTACTTC. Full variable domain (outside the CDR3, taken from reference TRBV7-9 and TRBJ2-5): DTGVSQNPRHKITKRGQNVTFRCDPISEHNRLYWYRQTLGQGPEFLTYFQNEAQLEKSRLLSDRFSAERPKGSFSTLEIQRTEQGDSAMYLCASSPGGAGAQYFGPGTRLLVL.

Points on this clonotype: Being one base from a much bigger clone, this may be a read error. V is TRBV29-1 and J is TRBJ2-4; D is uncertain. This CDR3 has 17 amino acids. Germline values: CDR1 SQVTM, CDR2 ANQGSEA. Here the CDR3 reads CSIEDLGPHRAKNIQYF. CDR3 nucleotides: TGCAGCATTGAAGATCTCGGGCCTCATCGGGCCAAAAACATTCAGTACTTC.

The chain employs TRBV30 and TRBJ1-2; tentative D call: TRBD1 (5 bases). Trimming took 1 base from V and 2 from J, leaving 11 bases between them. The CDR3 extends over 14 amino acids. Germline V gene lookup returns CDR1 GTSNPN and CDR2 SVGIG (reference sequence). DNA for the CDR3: TGTGCCTGGAGTGAAGGGACGGGGAACTATGGCTACACCTTC. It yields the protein CAWSEGTGNYGYTF.

The CDR3 nucleotides read TGTGCCAGCAGTCCGAGAGGACTAGATACTGAGCAGTACTTC. This encodes CASSPRGLDTEQYF. This chain connects TRBV2 to TRBJ2-7, with 7 bases lining up with TRBD2. The CDR3 is made up of 14 amino acids. After removal of 5 bases from V and 7 bases from J, the junction contained 11 bases not matched to a gene. Germline V gene sequence: CDR1 SNHLY, CDR2 FYNNEI.

CDR3 protein: CASSLVGWGWEEAQFF. For the CDR3, the DNA is TGTGCCAGCAGCTTAGTCGGTTGGGGTTGGGAAGAGGCCCAGTTCTTC. This chain joins TRBV11-2 and TRBJ2-5, with no clear D. The tail of the sequence fits TRBJ2-1 better, so the J call may be wrong. The CDR3 is made up of 16 amino acids. Germline V lookup: CDR1 SGHAT, CDR2 FQNNGV.

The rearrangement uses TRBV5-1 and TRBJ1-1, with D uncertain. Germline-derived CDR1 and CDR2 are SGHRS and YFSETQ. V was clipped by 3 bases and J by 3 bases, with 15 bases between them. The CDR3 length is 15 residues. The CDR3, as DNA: TGCGCCAGCAGCTCTGGGAACAGCCCTGACACTGAAGCTTTCTTT. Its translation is CASSSGNSPDTEAFF.

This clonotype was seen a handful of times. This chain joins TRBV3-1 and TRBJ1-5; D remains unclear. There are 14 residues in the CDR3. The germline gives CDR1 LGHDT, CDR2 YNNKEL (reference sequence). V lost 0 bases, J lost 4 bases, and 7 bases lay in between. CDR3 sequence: CASSQEVQNQPQHF. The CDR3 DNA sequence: TGTGCCAGCAGCCAAGAGGTTCAGAATCAGCCCCAGCATTTT.

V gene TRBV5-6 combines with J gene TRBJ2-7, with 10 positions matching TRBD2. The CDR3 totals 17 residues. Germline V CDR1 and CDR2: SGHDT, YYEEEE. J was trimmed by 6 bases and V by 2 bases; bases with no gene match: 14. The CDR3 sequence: CASSLGGPSGGRFEQYF. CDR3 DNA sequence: TGTGCCAGCAGCTTAGGGGGGCCTAGCGGGGGCCGTTTCGAGCAGTACTTC.

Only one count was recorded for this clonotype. The CDR3 here is CASSSSGTSGFLTQYF. CDR3 sequence (DNA): TGTGCCAGCAGTTCCTCCGGGACTAGTGGGTTCCTAACGCAGTATTTT. The V call is TRBV12-3 or TRBV12-4, the J call TRBJ2-3, with 8 bases matching TRBD2. The CDR3 covers 16 residues. Trimming at V came to 4 bases and at J to 9 bases, leaving 15 bases not matched to a gene.

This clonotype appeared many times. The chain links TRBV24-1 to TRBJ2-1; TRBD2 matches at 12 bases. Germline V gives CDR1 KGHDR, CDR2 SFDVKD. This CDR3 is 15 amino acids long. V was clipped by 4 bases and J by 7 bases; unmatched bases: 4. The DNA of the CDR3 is TGTGCCACCAGTGAGGGTCTAGCGGGAGGGAATGAGCAGTTCTTC. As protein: CATSEGLAGGNEQFF.

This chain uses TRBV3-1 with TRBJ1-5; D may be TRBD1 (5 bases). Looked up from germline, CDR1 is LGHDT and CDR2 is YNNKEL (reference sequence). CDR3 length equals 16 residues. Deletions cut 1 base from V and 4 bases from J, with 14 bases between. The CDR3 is CASSQGTPAGNQPQHF. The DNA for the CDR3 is TGTGCCAGCAGCCAAGGGACACCCGCGGGGAATCAGCCCCAGCATTTT.

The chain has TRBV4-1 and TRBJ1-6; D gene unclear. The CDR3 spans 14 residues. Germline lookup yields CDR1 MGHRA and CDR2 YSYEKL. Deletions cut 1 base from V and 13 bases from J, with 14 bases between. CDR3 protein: CASSQAKGGHPLHF. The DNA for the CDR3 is TGCGCCAGCAGCCAAGCCAAGGGAGGGCACCCCCTCCACTTT.

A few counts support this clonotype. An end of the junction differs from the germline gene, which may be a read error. In DNA, the CDR3 is TGCAGCGCTGAAGTTTCGGAAGCCAAAAACATTCAGTACTTC. This codes for CSAEVSEAKNIQYF. The chain uses TRBV29-1 and TRBJ2-4; D gene unclear. The CDR3 runs 14 residues. Germline CDR1 reads SQVTM; CDR2 reads ANQGSEA.

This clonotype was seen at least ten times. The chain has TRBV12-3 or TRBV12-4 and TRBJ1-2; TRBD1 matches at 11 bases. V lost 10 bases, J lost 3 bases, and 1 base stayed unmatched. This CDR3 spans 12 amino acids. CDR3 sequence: CATGQGDYGYTF. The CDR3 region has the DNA TGTGCCACGGGACAGGGGGACTATGGCTACACCTTC.

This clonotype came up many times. DNA of the CDR3: TGTGCCACCAGTGAACGGGAGCAAGAGACCCAGTACTTC. Amino acid sequence: CATSEREQETQYF. The chain recombines TRBV15 with TRBJ2-5, with D perhaps TRBD2 (6 bases). The CDR3 is 13 residues long. Germline CDR1 LNHNV, CDR2 YYDKDF (reference sequence). Trimming took 6 bases from V and 2 from J, leaving 10 bases between them.

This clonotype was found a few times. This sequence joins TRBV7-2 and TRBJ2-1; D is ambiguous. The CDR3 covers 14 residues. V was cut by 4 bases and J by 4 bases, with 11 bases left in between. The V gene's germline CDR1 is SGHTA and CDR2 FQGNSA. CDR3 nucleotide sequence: TGTGCCAGCAGCTCCGCGGCGTTATACAATGAGCAGTTCTTC. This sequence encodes CASSSAALYNEQFF.

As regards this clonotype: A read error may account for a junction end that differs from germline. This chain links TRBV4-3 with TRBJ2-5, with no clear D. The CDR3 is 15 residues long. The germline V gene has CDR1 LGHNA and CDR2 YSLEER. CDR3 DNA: TGCGCCAGCAACCAAGGGCGCCACCCCCAAGAGACCCAGTACTTC. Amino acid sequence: CASNQGRHPQETQYF.

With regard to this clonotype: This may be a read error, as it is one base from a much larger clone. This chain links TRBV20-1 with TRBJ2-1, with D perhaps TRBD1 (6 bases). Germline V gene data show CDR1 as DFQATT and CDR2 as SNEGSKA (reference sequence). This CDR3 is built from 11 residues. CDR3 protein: CSARDEGVQVF. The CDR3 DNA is TGCAGTGCTAGAGATGAGGGGGTGCAGGTCTTC.

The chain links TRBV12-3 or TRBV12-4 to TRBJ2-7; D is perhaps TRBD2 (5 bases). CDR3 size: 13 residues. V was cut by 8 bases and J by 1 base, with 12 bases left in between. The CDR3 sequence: CASVMDSSYEQYF. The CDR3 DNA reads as TGTGCCAGCGTCATGGACTCTTCCTACGAGCAGTACTTC.

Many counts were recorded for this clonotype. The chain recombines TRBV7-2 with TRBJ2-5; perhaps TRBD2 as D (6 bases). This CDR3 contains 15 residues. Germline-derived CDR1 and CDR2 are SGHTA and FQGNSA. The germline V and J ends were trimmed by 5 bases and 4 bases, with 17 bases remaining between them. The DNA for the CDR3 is TGTGCCAGCAGCCTTAGTGGGGGGTTGCTAGAGACCCAGTACTTC. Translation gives CASSLSGGLLETQYF.

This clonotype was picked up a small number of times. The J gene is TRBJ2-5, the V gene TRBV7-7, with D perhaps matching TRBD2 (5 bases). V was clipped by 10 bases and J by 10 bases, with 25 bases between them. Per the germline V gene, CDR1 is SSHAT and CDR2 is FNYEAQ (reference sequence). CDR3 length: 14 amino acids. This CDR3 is CATSPRDYAVDQYF. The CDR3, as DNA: TGTGCCACTTCGCCTCGGGATTACGCGGTGGACCAGTACTTC.

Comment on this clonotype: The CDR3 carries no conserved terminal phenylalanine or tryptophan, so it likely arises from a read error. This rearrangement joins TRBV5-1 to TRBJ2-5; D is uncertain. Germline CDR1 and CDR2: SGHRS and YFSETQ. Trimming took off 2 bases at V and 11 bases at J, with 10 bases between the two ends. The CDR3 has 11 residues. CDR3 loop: CASSFGDEQYS. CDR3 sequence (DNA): TGCGCCAGCAGCTTTGGGGATGAGCAGTACTCC.

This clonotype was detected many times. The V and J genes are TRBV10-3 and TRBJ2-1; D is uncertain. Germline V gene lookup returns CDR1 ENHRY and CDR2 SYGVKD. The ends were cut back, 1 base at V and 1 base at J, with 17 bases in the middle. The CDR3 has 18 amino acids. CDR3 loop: CAISELLSTLRSYNEQFF. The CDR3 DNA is TGTGCCATCAGTGAGTTGCTTTCTACTCTAAGGTCCTACAATGAGCAGTTCTTC.

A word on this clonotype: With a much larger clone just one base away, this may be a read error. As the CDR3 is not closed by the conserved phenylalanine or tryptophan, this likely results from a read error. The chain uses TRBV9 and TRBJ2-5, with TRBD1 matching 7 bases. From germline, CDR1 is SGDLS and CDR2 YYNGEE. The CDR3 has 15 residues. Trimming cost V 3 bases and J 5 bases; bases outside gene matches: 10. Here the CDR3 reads CASSGTTGSGETQYC. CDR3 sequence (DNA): TGTGCCAGCAGCGGGACGACAGGGTCCGGTGAGACCCAGTACTGC.

Here the CDR3 DNA reads TGTGCCAGCTCACCCGAGACAGGAATTAGCACAGATACGCAGTATTTT. Its translation: CASSPETGISTDTQYF. The gene calls are TRBV18 and TRBJ2-3; D perhaps matches TRBD1 (6 bases). CDR1 and CDR2 (germline): KGHSH, LQKENI. The CDR3 runs to 16 residues. V was trimmed by 3 bases and J by 0 bases, leaving 13 bases between them. Full variable domain (remainder filled in from reference TRBV18 and TRBJ2-3): NAGVMQNPRHLVRRRGQEARLRCSPMKGHSHVYWYRQLPEEGLKFMVYLQKENIIDESGMPKERFSAEFPKEGPSILRIQQVVRGDSAAYFCASSPETGISTDTQYFGPGTRLTVL.

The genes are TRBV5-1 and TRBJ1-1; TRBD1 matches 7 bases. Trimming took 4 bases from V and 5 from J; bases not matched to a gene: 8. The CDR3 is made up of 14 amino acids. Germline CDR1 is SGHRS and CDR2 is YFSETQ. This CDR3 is CASSGGQQLTEAFF. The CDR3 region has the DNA TGCGCCAGCAGCGGGGGACAGCAGTTAACTGAAGCTTTCTTT.